The rows below give T cell receptor beta chains drawn from one sample of a study of T cells in Graves' hyperthyroidism and ophthalmopathy. TCRdb reanalysed the multiplex PCR reads using MiXCR and keeps one entry per CDR3 protein. Of about 530,000 distinct CDR3 sequences in the sample, 17% are singletons; the top ten hold 15% to 20%. Material: blood. The receptors were sampled from a woman between 18 and 30 years old with Graves' ophthalmopathy. Both conserved end residues are part of each CDR3. A D gene is named only where the DNA matches it firmly. Clone size is stated in some rows and not others, as once, few, many or a class when expanded.

size	V	J	D	CDR3	DNA
few	TRBV27	TRBJ2-7	TRBD1	CASSLAGTGSLTGQYF	TGTGCCAGCAGTTTAGCCGGGACAGGATCCCTTACGGGGCAGTACTTC
-	TRBV5-6	TRBJ1-6	-	CASSFQANSPLHF	TGTGCCAGCAGCTTTCAGGCTAATTCACCCCTCCACTTT
many	TRBV6-1	TRBJ2-1	-	CASSGRPLSSYNEQFF	TGTGCCAGCAGTGGAAGGCCCTTGAGCTCCTACAATGAGCAGTTCTTC
-	TRBV27	TRBJ2-1	-	CASSSKGLVYNEQFF	TGTGCCAGCAGTTCAAAGGGTTTAGTGTACAATGAGCAGTTCTTC
-	TRBV6-1	TRBJ2-5	TRBD2	CASSEALSGRSETQYF	TGTGCCAGCAGTGAAGCGCTTAGCGGGAGGTCGGAGACCCAGTACTTC
many	TRBV3-1	TRBJ2-1	TRBD1	CASSQVLGMPWGQTHEQFF	TGTGCCAGCAGCCAAGTTTTAGGGATGCCATGGGGACAGACGCATGAGCAGTTCTTC
-	TRBV28	TRBJ2-1	TRBD1	CASSLLTGGDGYNEQFF	TGTGCCAGCAGCTTACTGACAGGGGGAGATGGCTACAATGAGCAGTTCTTC
many	TRBV12-3/TRBV12-4	TRBJ1-3	-	CASSYGNTIYF	TGTGCCAGCAGTTATGGAAACACCATATATTTT
-	TRBV18	TRBJ2-5	TRBD1	CASSPTPGGETQYF	TGTGCCAGCTCACCAACCCCAGGGGGAGAGACCCAGTACTTC
-	TRBV28	TRBJ2-1	TRBD2	CASSFWLAGERGGQFF	TGTGCCAGCTCCTTCTGGCTAGCGGGAGAGAGGGGGGGGCAGTTCTTC
-	TRBV28	TRBJ1-2	-	CASTRGTYGYTF	TGTGCCAGCACGAGGGGAACATATGGCTACACCTTC